Included here is one T cell receptor beta chain sequence, with context. What antigen it recognizes has not been identified. One base away there is no much larger clone; base qualities are not given. These data are taken from a study of beta chain features in type 1 diabetes (dated by TCRdb to the late 2010s). The study in broad terms: Patients and healthy donors did not differ in mean age, gender distribution, total cell number or subset yield. A total of over 90,000,000 sorted cells were examined across all samples, and a strong correlation was observed between cell number per subset and RNA yield. Regulatory and stem cell-like memory subsets were isolated from only 8 patients and about eight healthy donors, whereas naive and central memory subsets came from all 30 or so donors. In the study, recently diagnosed type 1 diabetes patients and matched healthy donors were compared on the TCRB repertoires of their sorted circulating CD4+ T cell subsets.

The entire amount of isolated RNA was reverse transcribed using the High Capacity cDNA Reverse Transcription Kit, so the sequenced TCRB transcripts were expressed ones. Deep immunoSEQ sequencing was performed on naive, central memory and regulatory T cell samples, with an average of roughly 4 million total reads per sample. After sorted cells were lysed in RLT buffer, RNA was extracted with DNase-treated RNeasy Micro or Mini kits, with the choice depending on cell number. To prevent cross-contamination, every cell subset was processed on its own, while patient and healthy donor samples were processed together. Using the immunoSEQ multiplex PCR, TCRB sequences were amplified from cDNA into 87-bp fragments spanning the CDR3 region. Amplicons were sequenced on the Illumina HiSeq platform. The study's processing was this. Synthetic template baselines were used to correct PCR bias computationally, reads within Hamming distance 2 were collapsed, and singletons that could not be merged were discarded. By aligning reads against IMGT, V, D and J genes, CDR3 length, and insertions or deletions at six rearrangement sites were assigned. Within each subset, clonotype counts were normalized to sorted cell number, after which true diversity and Gini coefficients were computed with the tcR R package. Repertoire sharing was quantified using the overlap coefficient calculated on TCRB nucleotide sequences. As a proxy for the pre-selection repertoire, out-of-frame TCRB sequences from naive cells were analyzed. TCRdb carries this immuneACCESS record with in-frame sequences only. Its versions omit some clonotypes, under half of them owing to an unresolved V gene in the studies checked, with the rest unexplained. Clone size and the V and J calls come from that table; the DNA yielded D and trimming. This sample gives 900,000 or so clones in total; roughly a sixth of them show up just once. Clones ranked in the top ten supply around 0.02% of the sample.

Each donor gave one peripheral blood draw, averaging roughly 120 mL, which was collected into heparinised tubes. A BD FACSAria II was used to sort naive, central memory, regulatory and stem cell-like memory CD4+ T cells with a panel that included CD45RO, CCR7, CD25, CD127, CD95 and CD27. Every sorted population had a purity above 95%. Right away, PBMCs were isolated by Lymphoprep density gradient centrifugation and were stained directly, with no culture step. So that batch effects would be minimized, each experiment stained and sorted samples in pairs, pairing one healthy donor with one patient. Beyond this particular receptor, the publication reports: Naive, central memory and regulatory TCRB repertoires appeared to be more similar among patients than among healthy donors. Because the HLA sub-analyses included only small numbers of individuals, any influence of HLA type on TCRB rearrangement was left unresolved. Type 1 diabetes patients showed a moderate but significant shortening of TCRB CDR3 length in all four CD4+ subsets. Fewer insertions and more nucleotide deletions at VDJ recombination sites were observed in patients with type 1 diabetes, implying thymic rearrangement abnormalities. PCR might favor shorter templates, but patient and control samples were amplified and corrected together, so any skew would affect both groups equally. Sequencing cDNA rather than genomic DNA could over-represent highly expressing activated cells, although activation and CD3 levels did not differ between groups.

For CDR1 and CDR2, the germline V gene lists MDHEN and SYDVKM. From the cysteine through the phenylalanine, the CDR3 covers 12 amino acids. Kept here is only the CDR3 DNA, which spans 36 bases and is read in frame from base 1. V is pruned by 10 bases and J by 2 bases, leaving 3 bases of the junction without a gene match. The rearranged segments are TRBV28 and TRBJ2-3, with TRBD2 identical over 7 junction bases. This receptor was obtained from a woman between 18 and 29 years old in good health. Sample: naive CD4+ T cells from blood. The cell subset or site label corresponds to: true naive CD4+ T cells. The DNA sequence is TGTGCCACAAGCGGGATCACAGATACGCAGTATTTT. It translates as CATSGITDTQYF. When the CDR3 is completed using the reference TRBV28 and TRBJ2-3 genes on either side, the full variable domain is DVKVTQSSRYLVKRTGEKVFLECVQDMDHENMFWYRQDPGLGLRLIYFSYDVKMKEKGDIPEGYSVSREKKERFSLILESASTNQTSMYLCATSGITDTQYFGPGTRLTVL.